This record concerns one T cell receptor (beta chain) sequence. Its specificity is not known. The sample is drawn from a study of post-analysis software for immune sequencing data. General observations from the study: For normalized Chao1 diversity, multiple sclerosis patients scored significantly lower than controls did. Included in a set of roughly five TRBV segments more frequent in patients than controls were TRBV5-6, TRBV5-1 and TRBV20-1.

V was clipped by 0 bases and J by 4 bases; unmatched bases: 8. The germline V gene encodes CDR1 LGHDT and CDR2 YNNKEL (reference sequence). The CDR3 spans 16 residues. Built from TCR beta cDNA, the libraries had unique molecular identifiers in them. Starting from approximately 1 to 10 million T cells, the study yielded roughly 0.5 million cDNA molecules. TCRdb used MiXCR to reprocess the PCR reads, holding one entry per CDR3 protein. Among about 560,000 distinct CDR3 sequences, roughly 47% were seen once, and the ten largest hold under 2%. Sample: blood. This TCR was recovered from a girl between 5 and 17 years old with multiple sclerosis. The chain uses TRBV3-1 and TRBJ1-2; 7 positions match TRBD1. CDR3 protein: CASSQESKGAFYGYTF. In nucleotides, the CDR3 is TGTGCCAGCAGCCAAGAGAGTAAGGGGGCTTTCTATGGCTACACCTTC.